Listed below are T cell receptor beta chains from one sample, sequenced in a study of blood T cell repertoires in COVID-19. Clones were sequenced by immunoSEQ multiplex PCR, and TCRdb holds only the in-frame ones, with some missing. Of about 19,000 clones listed, approximately 87% were seen once; the top ten hold around 10%. Sequenced input: peripheral blood. The source of these receptors is a human donor in a cohort sampled during active COVID-19. Both conserved end residues are trimmed from each CDR3. The order of the fields is V gene, CDR3 protein.

v_call: TRBV10-3
cdr3_aa: AISGTSTGNTIY

v_call: TRBV4-1
cdr3_aa: ASSQGDRGYQPQH

v_call: TRBV4-3
cdr3_aa: ASSQGGRGLDGELF

v_call: TRBV19
cdr3_aa: ASSSGQGEETQY

v_call: TRBV27
cdr3_aa: ASSPNNQGWETQY

v_call: TRBV4-2
cdr3_aa: ASSQETGSNEKLF

v_call: TRBV18
cdr3_aa: ASSPQSIAGNTGELF

v_call: TRBV21-1
cdr3_aa: ASSKYQRVPYEQY

v_call: TRBV6-5
cdr3_aa: ASSYSKGANTEAF

v_call: TRBV29-1
cdr3_aa: SVRPGGGGPLH

v_call: TRBV28
cdr3_aa: ASSGPLPGANVLT

v_call: TRBV27
cdr3_aa: ASSFGRKYGYT

v_call: TRBV6-1
cdr3_aa: ASSDHPRAGETQY

v_call: TRBV5-1
cdr3_aa: ASSPWTGANTGELF

v_call: TRBV27
cdr3_aa: ASSFQGGNYGYT

v_call: TRBV5-1
cdr3_aa: ASGTENLNEQF

v_call: TRBV7-9
cdr3_aa: ASSHLDRVGGELF

v_call: TRBV7-6
cdr3_aa: ASSLASAGNTEAF

v_call: TRBV2
cdr3_aa: ASRVDGEQPQH

v_call: TRBV30
cdr3_aa: AWSETGGELDTQY

v_call: TRBV27
cdr3_aa: ASSFQPGQGNYGYT

v_call: TRBV7-3
cdr3_aa: ASSLGVTGETQY

v_call: TRBV5-6
cdr3_aa: ASSLYMRDGYEQY

v_call: TRBV5-1
cdr3_aa: ASSFGTSGSTGELF

v_call: TRBV6-2/TRBV6-3
cdr3_aa: ASSYSPVSADTQY

v_call: TRBV7-2
cdr3_aa: ASSPNSGVEDTDTQY

v_call: TRBV27
cdr3_aa: ASSWGGLASSYEQY

v_call: TRBV30
cdr3_aa: AWSGGQSYGYT

v_call: TRBV5-1
cdr3_aa: ASSPTGTSENIQY